This is a list of T cell receptor beta chains from one sample in a study of ipilimumab plus nivolumab after autologous stem cell transplantation. Measured with immunoSEQ multiplex PCR; TCRdb has only the in-frame clones, and not every one. The table has over 80,000 clones, 83% seen once. The specimen was PBMCs, collected in a trial of ipilimumab plus nivolumab as post-transplant consolidation. The receptor set was obtained from a male donor with diffuse large B-cell lymphoma. CDR3s leave out the opening cysteine and the closing phenylalanine or tryptophan. The order of the fields is J gene, V gene, CDR3 protein.

TRBJ1-1,TRBV7-9,ASSAPGQGLTEAF
TRBJ1-6,TRBV5-1,ASSGGGPLH
TRBJ2-7,TRBV6-5,ASRTAGSYSYEQY
TRBJ2-1,TRBV27,ASSRSGGSYNEQF
TRBJ2-3,TRBV4-2,ASSQGNGLAGVRTDTQY
TRBJ2-7,TRBV27,ASSTLVGKYYEQY
TRBJ2-3,TRBV7-6,ASSLAGGADTQY
TRBJ1-2,TRBV7-9,ASSLSGGDYGYT
TRBJ1-1,TRBV9,ASSALDRVGTEAF
TRBJ2-7,TRBV18,ASSPELGTASSYEQY
TRBJ2-7,TRBV7-9,ASSLGTGGEQY
TRBJ1-3,TRBV5-8,ASSLFGDRAGNTIY
TRBJ2-7,TRBV4-1,ASSQPTALEHYEQY
TRBJ2-5,TRBV11-1,ASSWSVGGKETQY
TRBJ1-1,TRBV7-8,ASTRLEGEGAF
TRBJ2-7,TRBV11-2,ASSLASTGAGSSCEQY
TRBJ1-2,TRBV5-6,ASSRMVEGIGYGYT
TRBJ1-2,TRBV15,ATSRTTGAEGYT
TRBJ1-4,TRBV6-5,ASGGGANEKLF
TRBJ1-4,TRBV5-1,ASSLAGQGGEKLF
TRBJ2-3,TRBV6-8,ASSYRDRDSTDTQY
TRBJ2-3,TRBV2,ASSGTALQTDTQY
TRBJ2-5,TRBV5-1,ASSSTPGLQETQY
TRBJ1-2,TRBV6-1,ASTPTVTNYGYT
TRBJ1-2,TRBV30,AWVQRQGNGYT
TRBJ2-3,TRBV10-3,AISGGAVDTQY
TRBJ2-7,TRBV21-1,ASSKGVVKASYEQY
TRBJ2-3,TRBV6-1,ASISPLGTDTQY
TRBJ1-2,TRBV7-9,ASSLNGDYGYT